This TCR beta chain was profiled in a study of Ad26.COV2.S vaccination and SARS-CoV-2 variants. The CDR3 totals 16 residues. Looked up from germline, CDR1 is LNHDA and CDR2 is SQIVND (reference sequence). Trimming pared 6 bases from V and 3 bases from J, leaving 17 bases between. The treatment: some 20 received Ad26.COV2.S at low or high dose, single or two shots; about 5 received placebo; per-sample allocation not given. All samples were drawn on day 63, counting from the first vaccine or placebo injection. Overall study results and limits: In vaccinated individuals, spike-specific CD8+ and CD4+ T cell responses reportedly displayed substantial breadth.

A word on this clone: Its antigen remains unidentified.

Sequencing used immunoSEQ multiplex PCR; TCRdb keeps in-frame clones, though not all of them. Among about 680,000 clones, 89% were seen once, and the ten largest hold around 1.5%. This TCR was sampled from a person between 18 and 60 years old who received the Ad26.COV2.S COVID-19 vaccine or a placebo. The source was peripheral blood, collected in a trial of Ad26.COV2.S vaccine versus placebo. The J gene is TRBJ2-2, the V gene TRBV19; D gene uncertain. The CDR3 sequence: CASRSRLTSDTGELFF. CDR3 DNA sequence: TGTGCCAGTAGATCAAGGCTAACAAGCGACACCGGGGAGCTGTTTTTT.